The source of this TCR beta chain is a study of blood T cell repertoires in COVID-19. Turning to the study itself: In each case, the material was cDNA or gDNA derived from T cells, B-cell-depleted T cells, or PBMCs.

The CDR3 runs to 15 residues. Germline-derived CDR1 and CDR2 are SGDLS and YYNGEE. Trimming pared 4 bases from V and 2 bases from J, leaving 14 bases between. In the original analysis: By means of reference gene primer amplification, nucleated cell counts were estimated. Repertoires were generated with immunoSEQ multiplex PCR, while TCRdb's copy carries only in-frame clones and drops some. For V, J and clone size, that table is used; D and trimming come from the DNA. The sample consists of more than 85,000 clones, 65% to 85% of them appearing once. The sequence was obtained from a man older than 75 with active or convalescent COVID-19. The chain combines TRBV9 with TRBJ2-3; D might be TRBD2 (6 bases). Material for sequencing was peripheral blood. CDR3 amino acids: CASSPSPGDTDTQYF. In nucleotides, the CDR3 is TGTGCCAGCAGCCCCTCGCCGGGGGACACAGATACGCAGTATTTT. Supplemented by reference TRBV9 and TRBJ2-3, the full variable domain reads DSGVTQTPKHLITATGQRVTLRCSPRSGDLSVYWYQQSLDQGLQFLIQYYNGEERAKGNILERFSAQQFPDLHSELNLSSLELGDSALYFCASSPSPGDTDTQYFGPGTRLTVL.